This TCR beta chain was recorded in a study of blood T cells in healthy people across ages. Notes on the study in general: Naive CD4+ cell counts and diversity both ran higher in long-lived than in aged donors. While age rose, TCR beta diversity per million T cells dropped in a roughly linear way.

Comment on this clonotype: The antigen remains undetermined.

This CDR3 has 16 residues. From germline, CDR1 is LGHNA and CDR2 YSLEER. J gave up 4 bases and V 0 bases, and 7 bases lay outside the gene matches. A second PCR, run for 7 to 11 cycles, used a sample-barcoded 5' primer plus a J-beta primer mix. Every sample produced at least 3 million CDR3-containing paired-end reads. A single record per CDR3 protein comes from TCRdb applying MiXCR to the 5' RACE reads. The sample lists about 760,000 distinct CDR3 sequences, 25% seen once, with roughly a tenth in the top ten. These data also formed part of another study, on T cells of mothers and their children. This second study says: Whatever RNA was extracted went entirely into cDNA synthesis, at roughly 1.5 ug per 15 ul.

The sequence came from a boy aged 5-17 years in good health. Sequencing was performed on blood. J is TRBJ2-5 and V is TRBV4-3, with 8 positions matching TRBD1. The CDR3, as DNA: TGCGCCAGCAGCCAAGAGAACGGACAGGGTGGAGAGACCCAGTACTTC. Its protein product is CASSQENGQGGETQYF.